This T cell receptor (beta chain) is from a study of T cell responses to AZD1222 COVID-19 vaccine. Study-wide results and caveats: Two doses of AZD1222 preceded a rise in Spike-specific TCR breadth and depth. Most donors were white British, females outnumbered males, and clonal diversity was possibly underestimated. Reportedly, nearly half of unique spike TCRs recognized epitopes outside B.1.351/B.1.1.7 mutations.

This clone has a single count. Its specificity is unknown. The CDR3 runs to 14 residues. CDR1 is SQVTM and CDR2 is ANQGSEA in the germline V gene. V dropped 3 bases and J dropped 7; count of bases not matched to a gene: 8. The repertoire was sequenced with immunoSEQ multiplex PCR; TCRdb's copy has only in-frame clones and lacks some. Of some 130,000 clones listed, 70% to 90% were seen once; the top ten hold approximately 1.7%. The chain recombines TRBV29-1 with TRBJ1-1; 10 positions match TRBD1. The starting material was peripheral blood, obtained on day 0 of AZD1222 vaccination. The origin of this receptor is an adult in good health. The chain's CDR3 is CSVDERTGGVEAFF. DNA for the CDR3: TGCAGCGTTGACGAACGGACAGGGGGTGTTGAAGCTTTCTTT.